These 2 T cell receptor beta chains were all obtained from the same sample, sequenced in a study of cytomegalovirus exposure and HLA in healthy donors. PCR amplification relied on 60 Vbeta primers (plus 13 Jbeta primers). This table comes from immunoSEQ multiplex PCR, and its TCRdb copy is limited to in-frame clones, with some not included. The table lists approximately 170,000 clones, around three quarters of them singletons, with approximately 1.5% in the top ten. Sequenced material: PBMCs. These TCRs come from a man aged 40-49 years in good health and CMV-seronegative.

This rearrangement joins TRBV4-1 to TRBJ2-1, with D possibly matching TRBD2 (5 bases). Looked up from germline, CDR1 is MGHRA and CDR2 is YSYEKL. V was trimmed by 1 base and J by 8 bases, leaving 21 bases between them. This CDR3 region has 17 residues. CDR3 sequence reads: CASSQVSSTPFRDEQFF. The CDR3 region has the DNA TGCGCCAGCAGCCAAGTTTCTAGCACCCCTTTTAGGGATGAGCAGTTCTTC.

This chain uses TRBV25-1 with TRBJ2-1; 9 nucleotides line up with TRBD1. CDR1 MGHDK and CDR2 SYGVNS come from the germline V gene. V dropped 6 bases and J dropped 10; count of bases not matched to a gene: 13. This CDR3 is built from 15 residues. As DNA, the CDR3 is TGTGCCAGCAGCCATCCCGGGACAGGGCCGAGGGAGCAGTTCTTC. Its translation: CASSHPGTGPREQFF.